Presented here are 9 T cell receptor beta chains from one specimen sequenced in a study of patients and donors after allogeneic stem cell transplantation. TCRdb analysed the RT-PCR reads with MiXCR anew, one entry per CDR3 protein. The profile covers about 40,000 distinct CDR3 sequences, with about 30% appearing a single time and around 72% taken by the ten largest. Sequencing was done on a sample of blood, either unsorted or a sorted T cell fraction (not recorded which). Receptors originate from a human donor who was either an allogeneic HSCT recipient or a stem cell or donor lymphocyte infusion donor (not recorded which). It is not recorded whose cells these are; they may come from a transplant donor.

The V gene is TRBV12-3 or TRBV12-4, the J gene TRBJ2-7, with 7 nucleotides matching TRBD1. Trimming at V came to 6 bases and at J to 0 bases, leaving 8 bases not matched to a gene. This CDR3 is 15 amino acids long. The CDR3 reads CASSYDRDTSYEQYF. The CDR3 DNA is TGTGCCAGCAGCTACGACAGGGACACCTCCTACGAGCAGTACTTC.

The chain recombines TRBV28 with TRBJ1-5; D gene unclear. The CDR3 spans 13 residues. Germline-derived CDR1 and CDR2 are MDHEN and SYDVKM. V was trimmed by 3 bases and J by 10 bases, leaving 13 bases between them. CDR3 sequence reads: CASSFRSWGPQHF. CDR3 in DNA: TGTGCCAGCAGTTTCAGATCTTGGGGTCCCCAGCATTTT.

The V and J genes are TRBV12-3 or TRBV12-4 and TRBJ2-5, with 7 positions matching TRBD2. The CDR3 totals 17 residues. J gave up 3 bases and V 6 bases, and 16 bases lay outside the gene matches. CDR3 residues: CASRRGRGRDVEETQYF. In DNA, the CDR3 is TGTGCCAGCAGGCGGGGAAGAGGGAGGGATGTTGAAGAGACCCAGTACTTC.

This clonotype was counted only a few times. The chain joins TRBV12-3 or TRBV12-4 to TRBJ1-2, with D uncertain. This CDR3 has 15 amino acids. V lost 1 base, J lost 4 bases, and 13 bases lay in between. Here the CDR3 reads CASSLGDPAIYGYTF. CDR3 sequence (DNA): TGTGCCAGCAGTTTAGGAGACCCCGCCATCTATGGCTACACCTTC.

This clonotype was counted a few times. The V and J genes are TRBV7-2 and TRBJ1-1; D may be TRBD1 (6 bases). This CDR3 is built from 17 residues. Germline V gene lookup returns CDR1 SGHTA and CDR2 FQGNSA. Trimming pared 5 bases from V and 1 base from J, leaving 20 bases between. The CDR3 is CASSPGGLRGWNTEAFF. As DNA, the CDR3 is TGTGCCAGCAGCCCTGGAGGGCTCAGGGGTTGGAACACTGAAGCTTTCTTT. Full variable domain (remainder filled in from reference TRBV7-2 and TRBJ1-1): GAGVSQSPSNKVTEKGKDVELRCDPISGHTALYWYRQSLGQGLEFLIYFQGNSAPDKSGLPSDRFSAERTGGSVSTLTIQRTQQEDSAVYLCASSPGGLRGWNTEAFFGQGTRLTVV.

CDR3 loop: CASSSGANYGYTF. Here the CDR3 DNA reads TGTGCCAGCAGCTCGGGCGCGAACTATGGCTACACCTTC. The chain uses TRBV13 and TRBJ1-2; no reliable D call. CDR1 is PRHDT, CDR2 FYEKMQ, per germline (reference sequence). Trimming left V 4 bases short and J 2 bases short, with 8 bases between. The length of the CDR3 is 13 residues.

The V and J genes are TRBV12-3 or TRBV12-4 and TRBJ2-3, with 9 bases lining up with TRBD2. The V segment lost 5 bases and the J segment 2 bases; nucleotides outside the gene matches: 8. This CDR3 is built from 16 residues. In DNA form, the CDR3 reads TGTGCCAGCAGTCCTGCCTTAGCGGGAGTCACAGATACGCAGTATTTT. It encodes CASSPALAGVTDTQYF.

The V and J genes are TRBV7-2 and TRBJ2-5, with 10 bases lining up with TRBD2. The CDR3 totals 16 residues. CDR1 and CDR2 from the germline V gene are SGHTA and FQGNSA. J gave up 1 base and V 4 bases, and 6 bases lay outside the gene matches. In DNA, the CDR3 is TGTGCCAGCAGCTGCCTAGCGGGAGAACTCCAAGAGACCCAGTACTTC. Its translation is CASSCLAGELQETQYF. The full variable domain, its missing parts supplied by reference TRBV7-2 and TRBJ2-5, is GAGVSQSPSNKVTEKGKDVELRCDPISGHTALYWYRQSLGQGLEFLIYFQGNSAPDKSGLPSDRFSAERTGGSVSTLTIQRTQQEDSAVYLCASSCLAGELQETQYFGPGTRLLVL.

The chain couples TRBV21-1 to TRBJ1-4; the table assigns TRBD1, which was not confirmed against the DNA. TRBV21-1 represents a pseudogene. This CDR3 spans 13 amino acids. This CDR3 reads CASSLGQAEKLFF. The CDR3 region has the DNA TGTGCCAGCAGCCTAGGACAGGCAGAAAAACTGTTTTTT.